This T cell receptor (beta chain) was sequenced in a study of shared clonotypes between healthy human individuals. Findings and caveats of the study: Read depth was anticipated to influence clonotype sharing among donors. Lower generation probabilities were found for non-shared clonotypes than for those shared by all four donors.

Per sorted-subset replicate PCR, input was 200 to 250 ng DNA, representing about 29,000 T cell genomes. TCRdb keeps only in-frame clones here, not all; method: immunoSEQ multiplex PCR. This sample has about 980,000 clones, with around three quarters found just once. Splitting of CD4+ cells produced CD45RA+ naive and CD45RA-negative memory subsets. This clone was seen a single time. Its antigen is currently unknown. The sequence derives from a young man in good health. Source material: memory CD4+ T cells sorted from blood. Subset specified: CD45RA-negative fraction.

The CDR3 reads CASHGTGGFYEQYF. The CDR3 nucleotides read TGTGCCAGCCACGGTACAGGGGGATTTTACGAGCAGTACTTC. This chain joins TRBV2 and TRBJ2-7; 8 nucleotides agree with TRBD1. This CDR3 has 14 amino acids. Germline lookup yields CDR1 SNHLY and CDR2 FYNNEI. Trimming cost V 8 bases and J 4 bases; bases outside gene matches: 10.